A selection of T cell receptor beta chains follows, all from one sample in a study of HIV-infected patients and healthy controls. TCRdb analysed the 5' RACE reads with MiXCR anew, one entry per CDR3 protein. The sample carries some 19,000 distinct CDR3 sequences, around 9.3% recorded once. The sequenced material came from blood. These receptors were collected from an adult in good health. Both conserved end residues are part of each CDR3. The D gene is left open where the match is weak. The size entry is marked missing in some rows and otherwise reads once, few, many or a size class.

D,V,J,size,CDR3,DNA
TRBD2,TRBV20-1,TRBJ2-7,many,CSAPRLAASYEQYF,TGCAGTGCTCCAAGACTAGCTGCCTCCTACGAGCAGTACTTC
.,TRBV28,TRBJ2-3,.,CASSLKGRPTDTQYF,TGTGCCAGCAGTTTAAAGGGCCGACCCACAGATACGCAGTATTTT
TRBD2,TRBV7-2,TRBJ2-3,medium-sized,CASSAQLAGVHF,TGTGCCAGCAGCGCCCAACTAGCGGGGGTCCATTTT
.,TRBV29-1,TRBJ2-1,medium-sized,CSVAKRVTYNEQFF,TGCAGCGTAGCAAAGCGGGTGACCTACAATGAGCAGTTCTTC
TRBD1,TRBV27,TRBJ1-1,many,CASSFGGGGVDTEAFF,TGTGCCAGCAGTTTTGGAGGGGGCGGCGTGGACACTGAAGCTTTCTTT
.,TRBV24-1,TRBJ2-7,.,CATSDVLAPYEQYF,TGTGCCACCAGTGATGTCCTCGCCCCCTACGAGCAGTACTTC
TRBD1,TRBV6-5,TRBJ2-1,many,CASSWDSYNEQFF,TGTGCCAGCAGCTGGGACAGCTACAATGAGCAGTTCTTC
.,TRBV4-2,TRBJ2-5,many,CASSRGGSQETQYF,TGTGCCAGCAGCCGCGGGGGCTCCCAAGAGACCCAGTACTTC
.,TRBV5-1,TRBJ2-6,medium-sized,CASSFRWEPGANVLTF,TGCGCCAGCAGCTTTCGTTGGGAGCCTGGGGCCAACGTCCTGACTTTC
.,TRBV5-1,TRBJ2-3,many,CASSSDRQSDTQYF,TGCGCCAGCAGCTCGGATAGACAGTCAGATACGCAGTATTTT
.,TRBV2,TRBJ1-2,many,CASFYLSGDGYTF,TGTGCCAGCTTTTACCTTTCGGGGGATGGCTACACCTTC
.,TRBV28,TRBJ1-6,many,CASSSGSLSPLHF,TGTGCCAGCAGCTCGGGGTCCCTATCACCCCTCCACTTT
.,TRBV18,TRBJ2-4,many,CASSVGSKNIQYF,TGTGCCAGCTCAGTGGGATCCAAAAACATTCAGTACTTC
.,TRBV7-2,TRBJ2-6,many,CASARASGANVLTF,TGTGCCAGTGCCCGGGCCTCTGGGGCCAACGTCCTGACTTTC
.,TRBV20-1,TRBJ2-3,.,CSADRNTDTQYF,TGCAGTGCAGATAGGAACACAGATACGCAGTATTTT
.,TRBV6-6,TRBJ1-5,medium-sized,CASRLSGSLDQPQHF,TGTGCCAGCAGATTGTCGGGGAGTTTGGATCAGCCCCAGCATTTT
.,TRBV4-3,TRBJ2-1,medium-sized,CASSQSVLGNNEQFF,TGCGCCAGCAGCCAGAGTGTACTGGGAAACAATGAGCAGTTCTTC
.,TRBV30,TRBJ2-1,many,CAWETSNSYNEQFF,TGTGCCTGGGAGACTTCAAACTCCTACAATGAGCAGTTCTTC
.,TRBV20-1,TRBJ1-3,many,CSARDLYEGTSGNTIYF,TGCAGTGCTAGAGACTTATACGAAGGGACCTCTGGAAACACCATATATTTT
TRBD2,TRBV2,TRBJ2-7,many,CASSDAGVPYEQYF,TGTGCCAGCAGTGATGCGGGAGTGCCCTACGAGCAGTACTTC
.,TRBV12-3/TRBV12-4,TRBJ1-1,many,CATELFGLNTEAFF,TGTGCCACCGAACTCTTTGGGTTGAACACTGAAGCTTTCTTT
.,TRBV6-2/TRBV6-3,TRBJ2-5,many,CATRLVSQETQYF,TGTGCCACCCGGCTGGTCAGCCAAGAGACCCAGTACTTC
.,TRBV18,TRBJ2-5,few,CASSRADPETQYF,TGTGCCAGCTCACGGGCGGATCCAGAGACCCAGTACTTC
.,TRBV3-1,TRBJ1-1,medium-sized,CASSHRGDTEAFF,TGTGCCAGCAGCCACAGGGGAGACACTGAAGCTTTCTTT
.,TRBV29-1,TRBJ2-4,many,CSVGTIGSDIQYF,TGCAGCGTGGGGACAATAGGGTCGGACATTCAGTACTTC
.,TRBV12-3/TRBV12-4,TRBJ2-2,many,CASRPSGVGELFF,TGTGCCAGCAGACCGTCAGGGGTCGGGGAGCTGTTTTTT
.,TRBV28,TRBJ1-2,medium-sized,CASTPPGDITYGYTF,TGTGCCAGCACCCCCCCGGGGGACATAACTTATGGCTACACCTTC
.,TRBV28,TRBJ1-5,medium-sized,CASSFRGHGNQPQHF,TGTGCCAGCAGTTTTCGCGGGCACGGCAATCAGCCCCAGCATTTT
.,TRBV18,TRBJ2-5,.,CASSRQAGHSDQETQYF,TGTGCCAGCTCACGCCAGGCGGGACATAGCGATCAAGAGACCCAGTACTTC
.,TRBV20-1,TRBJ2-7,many,CSARARFGIWYEQYF,TGCAGTGCTAGAGCCCGATTTGGTATTTGGTACGAGCAGTACTTC
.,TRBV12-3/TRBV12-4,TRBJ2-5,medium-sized,CASTPGGETQYF,TGTGCCAGCACCCCAGGGGGGGAGACCCAGTACTTC
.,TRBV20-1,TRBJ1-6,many,CSASDAGASYNSPLHF,TGCAGTGCTAGTGATGCCGGGGCCTCCTATAATTCACCCCTCCACTTT
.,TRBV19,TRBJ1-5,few,CASSIREGRQPQHF,TGTGCCAGTAGTATACGGGAGGGTAGGCAGCCCCAGCATTTT
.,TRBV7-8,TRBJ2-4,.,CASSPLRASLFKNIQYF,TGTGCCAGCAGCCCCTTGAGGGCCAGTTTGTTCAAAAACATTCAGTACTTC
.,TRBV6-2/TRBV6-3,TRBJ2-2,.,CASKVGGLTGELFF,TGTGCCAGCAAAGTAGGAGGGCTAACCGGGGAGCTGTTTTTT
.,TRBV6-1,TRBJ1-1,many,CASSEGVGDTEAFF,TGTGCCAGCAGTGAAGGGGTGGGAGACACTGAAGCTTTCTTT
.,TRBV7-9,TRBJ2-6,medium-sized,CASSLGPASGANVLTF,TGTGCCAGCAGCTTAGGGCCAGCCTCTGGGGCCAACGTCCTGACTTTC
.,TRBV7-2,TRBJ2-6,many,CASSLIYFSGANVLTF,TGTGCCAGCAGTCTAATATACTTCTCTGGGGCCAACGTCCTGACTTTC
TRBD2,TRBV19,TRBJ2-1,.,CASRGSGGPYNEQFF,TGTGCCAGTAGGGGTTCGGGAGGGCCCTACAATGAGCAGTTCTTC
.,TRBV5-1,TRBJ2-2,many,CASSLDGRAPGELFF,TGCGCCAGCAGCTTGGACGGGAGAGCCCCCGGGGAGCTGTTTTTT
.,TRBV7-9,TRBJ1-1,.,CASSLLGSSSKAEAFF,TGTGCCAGCAGCTTACTAGGTTCCAGTTCGAAAGCTGAAGCTTTCTTT
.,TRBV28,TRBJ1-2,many,CASSLAQGNYYGYTF,TGTGCCAGCAGTTTAGCGCAGGGTAATTACTATGGCTACACCTTC
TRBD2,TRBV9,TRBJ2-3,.,CASSVAQSGGQDTQYF,TGTGCCAGCAGCGTAGCTCAGTCGGGAGGGCAGGATACGCAGTATTTT
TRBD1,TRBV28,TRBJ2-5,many,CASRNRGVETQYF,TGTGCCAGCAGGAACAGGGGGGTAGAGACCCAGTACTTC
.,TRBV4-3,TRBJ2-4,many,CASSQGGQNIQYF,TGCGCCAGCAGCCAAGGGGGCCAAAACATTCAGTACTTC
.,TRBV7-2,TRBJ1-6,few,CASSEQGWNSPLHF,TGTGCCAGCAGCGAGCAGGGCTGGAATTCACCCCTCCACTTT
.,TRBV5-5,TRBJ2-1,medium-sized,CASSFWSNEQFF,TGTGCCAGCAGCTTCTGGTCCAATGAGCAGTTCTTC
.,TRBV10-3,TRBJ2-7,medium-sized,CAISAQVEQYF,TGTGCCATCAGTGCCCAAGTTGAGCAGTACTTC
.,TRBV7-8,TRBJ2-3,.,CASSFLTGKDTQYF,TGTGCCAGCAGCTTTTTGACAGGAAAAGATACGCAGTATTTT
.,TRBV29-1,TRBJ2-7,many,CSVVEGLEQYF,TGCAGCGTTGTGGAGGGGCTCGAGCAGTACTTC
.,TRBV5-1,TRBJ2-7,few,CASSFGGTADYEQYF,TGCGCCAGCAGCTTTGGGGGGACAGCCGACTACGAGCAGTACTTC
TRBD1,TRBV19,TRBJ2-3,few,CASSVRTGGYTDTQYF,TGTGCCAGTAGTGTCCGGACAGGGGGTTACACAGATACGCAGTATTTT